This TCR beta chain appears in the sequencing data of a study of T cell changes during pregnancy in multiple sclerosis. Germline V CDR1 and CDR2: SNHLY, FYNNEI. The trim removed 8 bases at V and 5 bases at J, leaving 11 bases unmatched. The CDR3 is made up of 14 amino acids. Clones were sequenced by immunoSEQ multiplex PCR, and TCRdb holds only the in-frame ones, with some missing. This sample has 70,000 to 85,000 clones, with around 92% found just once. The clonotype comes from a female donor with multiple sclerosis, enrolled in a pregnancy study. The rearrangement links TRBV2 to TRBJ2-5, with 7 bases matching TRBD1. This specimen consisted of peripheral blood, obtained before pregnancy. CDR3 in amino acids: CASAVVEQGETQYF. Here the CDR3 DNA reads TGTGCCAGCGCCGTGGTGGAACAGGGGGAGACCCAGTACTTC.